The 10 T cell receptor beta chains below come from one sample, sequenced in a study of blood T cells in healthy people across ages. Combining a sample-barcoded 5' primer with a J-beta primer mix, a second PCR ran for 7 to 11 cycles. MiXCR, run by TCRdb on the 5' RACE reads, gives a single entry per CDR3 protein. The sample includes approximately 730,000 distinct CDR3 sequences, roughly 43% of them seen just once. The sample comprised blood. These receptor sequences come from a woman between 55 and 75 years old in good health.

The V call is TRBV18, the J call TRBJ2-3; TRBD2 matches at 10 bases. This CDR3 region has 17 residues. The V and J ends lost 3 bases and 0 bases, in that order; junction bases with no gene match: 6. Germline V gives CDR1 KGHSH, CDR2 LQKENI. The CDR3 DNA reads as TGTGCCAGCTCACCTCCGGGACTAGCGACTAGCACAGATACGCAGTATTTT. Translating gives CASSPPGLATSTDTQYF.

The genes are TRBV12-5 and TRBJ1-4; D is ambiguous. The CDR3 runs 11 residues. Trimming cost V 6 bases and J 5 bases, with 4 bases left between them. The germline CDR1 and CDR2 sequences are LGHNT and FRNRAP. CDR3 protein: CASGRNEKLFF. The CDR3 region has the DNA TGTGCTAGTGGCAGGAATGAAAAACTGTTTTTT. Supplemented by reference TRBV12-5 and TRBJ1-4, the full variable domain reads DARVTQTPRHKVTEMGQEVTMRCQPILGHNTVFWYRQTMMQGLELLAYFRNRAPLDDSGMPKDRFSAEMPDATLATLKIQPSEPRDSAVYFCASGRNEKLFFGSGTQLSVL.

The V call is TRBV2, the J call TRBJ2-7; no firm D call. V shed 6 bases and J shed 6 bases, with 6 bases lying between them. Germline V CDR1 and CDR2: SNHLY, FYNNEI. CDR3 length: 10 residues. The CDR3 region has the DNA TGTGCCAGCAGGGGGTGCGAGCAGTACTTC. Protein sequence: CASRGCEQYF.

The rearrangement joins TRBV6-5 to TRBJ2-2; a weak D match, TRBD1 (5 bases). The germline CDR1 and CDR2 sequences are MNHEY and SVGAGI. The CDR3 totals 13 residues. V dropped 2 bases and J dropped 7 bases, with 8 bases sitting between them. CDR3 sequence (DNA): TGTGCCAGCAGTTACAGGGGCTTCGGGGAGCTGTTTTTT. Encoded protein: CASSYRGFGELFF.

V gene TRBV21-1 combines with J gene TRBJ2-7. TRBV21-1 constitutes a pseudogene. The length of the CDR3 is 15 residues. The CDR3 region is CASSKEGSSSYEQYF. The CDR3, as DNA: TGTGCCAGCAGCAAAGAAGGGTCAAGCTCCTACGAGCAGTACTTC.

This clonotype appeared a few times. V gene TRBV10-3 combines with J gene TRBJ2-7, with 10 bases aligning to TRBD2. The J segment lost 4 bases and the V segment lost 10 bases, leaving 4 bases of the junction unmatched. Germline values: CDR1 ENHRY, CDR2 SYGVKD. The CDR3 length is 12 residues. The CDR3 region is CATVAGGYEQYF. CDR3 nucleotides: TGTGCCACCGTAGCGGGAGGTTACGAGCAGTACTTC.

V gene TRBV7-2 combines with J gene TRBJ2-4, with a possible D match to TRBD2 (6 bases). The J call may be wrong; the DNA end is better matched by TRBJ2-5. Per germline, CDR1 SGHTA and CDR2 FQGNSA. CDR3 length: 15 residues. CDR3 coding DNA: TGTGCCAGCAGCTTATCTGAGGGGAGGAGAGAGACCCAGTACTTC. This encodes CASSLSEGRRETQYF.

This clonotype was counted only a few times. V usage is TRBV20-1 and J usage is TRBJ2-3; 13 bases fit TRBD2. Trimming cost V 6 bases and J 5 bases; bases outside gene matches: 5. The germline V gene encodes CDR1 DFQATT and CDR2 SNEGSKA (reference sequence). This CDR3 has 14 amino acids. DNA for the CDR3: TGCAGTGCGCCTAGACTAGCGGGGGGAGATACGCAGTATTTT. This sequence encodes CSAPRLAGGDTQYF.

This clonotype was counted only a few times. The chain is built from TRBV20-1 and TRBJ2-5; either TRBD1 or TRBD2 may supply D (5 bases each). The CDR3 spans 13 residues. V dropped 6 bases and J dropped 4 bases, with 15 bases sitting between them. Germline CDR1 DFQATT, CDR2 SNEGSKA (reference sequence). CDR3 amino acids: CSASGQRGETQYF. The CDR3 nucleotides read TGCAGTGCCTCCGGGCAGAGGGGAGAGACCCAGTACTTC.

This clonotype was observed a few times. The chain has TRBV18 and TRBJ2-1; 8 nucleotides line up with TRBD2. Unmatched junction bases numbered 2, after V lost 3 bases and J lost 7 bases. Per germline, CDR1 KGHSH and CDR2 LQKENI. The CDR3 spans 13 residues. CDR3 sequence (DNA): TGTGCCAGCTCACCGACTAGCGATAATGAGCAGTTCTTC. Residues: CASSPTSDNEQFF.